These 32 T cell receptor beta chains were sequenced from one sample in a study of blood T cell repertoires in COVID-19 (dated by TCRdb to about 2020). Library construction relied on the immunoSEQ multiplex PCR assay. What TCRdb holds here is the immuneACCESS table cut down to in-frame rearrangements. Part of the clones is not present; checked against another copy, under half of the missing clones reflect an unresolved V gene, and the others are unexplained. Here the sample has approximately 200,000 clones; 75% to 85% occur a single time. The leading ten clones occupy about a tenth of the sample. Sequenced sample: PBMCs or T cells enriched from blood (not recorded which). These receptors all come from a man in his forties who had recovered from COVID-19.

The chain links TRBV24-1 to TRBJ2-1; the D gene is possibly TRBD1 (6 bases). Germline V gene data show CDR1 as KGHDR and CDR2 as SFDVKD. The ends were cut back, 9 bases at V and 3 bases at J, with 23 bases in the middle. The CDR3 is made up of 17 amino acids. CDR3 bases: TGTGCCACCGGGGGAAGTTTAGGGGGATTCTTCTACAATGAGCAGTTCTTC. Residues: CATGGSLGGFFYNEQFF.

V is TRBV4-2 and J is TRBJ1-2; D might be TRBD1 (5 bases). The CDR3 sequence is 15 residues long. The germline V gene encodes CDR1 LGHNA and CDR2 YNFKEQ. Trimming cost V 0 bases and J 8 bases, with 16 bases left between them. The CDR3 coding sequence is TGTGCCAGCAGCCAAGATCGGGCGCAGGGTTTGGGCTACACCTTC. It specifies CASSQDRAQGLGYTF.

V is TRBV12-3 or TRBV12-4 and J is TRBJ2-1, with 8 bases lining up with TRBD1. J gave up 14 bases and V 6 bases, and 9 bases lay outside the gene matches. The length of the CDR3 is 12 residues. CDR3 coding DNA: TGTGCCAGCAGCCGGGGACAGGCAACAAAGTTCTTC. Amino acids: CASSRGQATKFF.

Concerning this clone itself: In the same sample, other DNA sequences code for this CDR3. The chain carries TRBV9 and TRBJ2-1, with TRBD2 matching over 7 bases. This CDR3 region has 14 residues. CDR1 SGDLS and CDR2 YYNGEE come from the germline V gene. The V segment lost 4 bases and the J segment 4 bases; nucleotides outside the gene matches: 5. The CDR3 sequence: CASSSSGRYNEQFF. The DNA for the CDR3 is TGTGCCAGCAGCTCTAGCGGCCGATACAATGAGCAGTTCTTC.

The chain carries TRBV6-5 and TRBJ2-7; the match to TRBD1 covers 11 bases. Germline trimming cut 5 bases from V and 4 bases from J; bases unmatched to any gene: 7. Germline V lookup: CDR1 MNHEY, CDR2 SVGAGI. The CDR3 runs 15 residues. The CDR3 sequence is CASSTRTGGEYEQYF. DNA of the CDR3: TGTGCCAGCAGTACCAGGACAGGGGGCGAGTACGAGCAGTACTTC.

The V gene is TRBV5-1, the J gene TRBJ2-3; unclear D gene. Germline V gene sequence: CDR1 SGHRS, CDR2 YFSETQ. This CDR3 spans 15 amino acids. V was cut by 1 base and J by 1 base, with 10 bases left in between. Here the CDR3 reads CASSLLARGTDTQYF. Here the CDR3 DNA reads TGCGCCAGCAGCTTGTTGGCTAGAGGCACAGATACGCAGTATTTT.

The chain recombines TRBV29-1 with TRBJ1-2, with a possible D match to TRBD1 (5 bases). The CDR3 covers 14 residues. Germline CDR1 and CDR2: SQVTM and ANQGSEA. V was clipped by 4 bases and J by 4 bases, with 16 bases between them. The CDR3 DNA follows: TGCAGCGTTGTCATACAGGACTACTTCTATGGCTACACCTTC. Protein sequence: CSVVIQDYFYGYTF.

The rearrangement uses TRBV6-5 and TRBJ1-1, with D maybe TRBD1 (6 bases). The CDR3 loop spans 14 amino acids. Germline assignment: CDR1 MNHEY and CDR2 SVGAGI. With 2 bases removed from V and 3 bases from J, the gap between germline ends came to 10 bases. The DNA of the CDR3 is TGTGCCAGCAGTTACAGGCCAGGGGACACTGAAGCTTTCTTT. Protein: CASSYRPGDTEAFF.

The chain employs TRBV4-1 and TRBJ2-5; 12 positions match TRBD1. This CDR3 is built from 17 residues. J lost 5 bases, V lost 3 bases, and 10 bases had no gene match. Germline values: CDR1 MGHRA, CDR2 YSYEKL. CDR3 sequence reads: CASSQLRDRGQLETQYF. The CDR3 nucleotides read TGCGCCAGCAGCCAGCTCAGGGACAGGGGGCAGTTGGAGACCCAGTACTTC.

The chain couples TRBV30 to TRBJ1-4; perhaps TRBD1 as D (5 bases). Trimming pared 4 bases from V and 1 base from J, leaving 13 bases between. This CDR3 region has 15 residues. Per germline, CDR1 GTSNPN and CDR2 SVGIG (reference sequence). The CDR3 DNA sequence: TGTGCCTGGACATCAGGGTATGGAACTAATGAAAAACTGTTTTTT. Amino acid sequence: CAWTSGYGTNEKLFF. Based on the CDR3 plus reference TRBV30 and TRBJ1-4, the full variable domain is SQTIHQWPATLVQPVGSPLSLECTVEGTSNPNLYWYRQAAGRGLQLLFYSVGIGQISSEVPQNLSASRPQDRQFILSSKKLLLSDSGFYLCAWTSGYGTNEKLFFGSGTQLSVL.

The V call is TRBV25-1, the J call TRBJ1-1; no reliable D call. Germline V gives CDR1 MGHDK, CDR2 SYGVNS. This CDR3 region has 14 residues. Trimming shortened V by 6 bases and J by 2 bases, and 13 bases separated the two germline ends. CDR3 in DNA: TGTGCCAGCAGCGTAGGCAGACAAAACACTGAAGCTTTCTTT. Translated: CASSVGRQNTEAFF.

The V call is TRBV4-1, the J call TRBJ2-1; 8 bases align to TRBD1. With V trimmed by 3 bases and J by 4 bases, 5 bases remained unmatched. This CDR3 contains 15 residues. Germline CDR1 is MGHRA and CDR2 is YSYEKL. In DNA, the CDR3 is TGCGCCAGCAGCCAGGAGACAGGGGATTACAATGAGCAGTTCTTC. This sequence encodes CASSQETGDYNEQFF.

Note on this clone: This specimen includes other DNA sequences encoding the same CDR3. This rearrangement joins TRBV9 to TRBJ1-3; D ambiguous. The CDR3 spans 16 residues. Per germline, CDR1 SGDLS and CDR2 YYNGEE. The germline V and J ends were trimmed by 0 bases and 0 bases, with 10 bases remaining between them. The CDR3 reads CASSVGGPSSGNTIYF. The CDR3 region has the DNA TGTGCCAGCAGCGTAGGCGGCCCGAGCTCTGGAAACACCATATATTTT.

The DNA of the CDR3 is TGTGCCTGGAACCAGGGGAAGGCTGAAGCTTTCTTT. Encoded protein: CAWNQGKAEAFF. The chain joins TRBV30 to TRBJ1-1, with D perhaps TRBD1 (6 bases). Germline CDR1 reads GTSNPN; CDR2 reads SVGIG (reference sequence). The CDR3 sequence is 12 residues long. The V end was cut by 4 bases, the J end by 6 bases, with 12 bases between. The full variable domain, completed using reference TRBV30 and TRBJ1-1, is SQTIHQWPATLVQPVGSPLSLECTVEGTSNPNLYWYRQAAGRGLQLLFYSVGIGQISSEVPQNLSASRPQDRQFILSSKKLLLSDSGFYLCAWNQGKAEAFFGQGTRLTVV.

The chain couples TRBV5-8 to TRBJ2-2; D gene uncertain. Germline assignment: CDR1 SGHTS and CDR2 YDEGEE. The V and J ends lost 1 base and 2 bases respectively, with 9 bases between them. This CDR3 has 15 residues. The CDR3 spells CASSLRGKNTGELFF. As DNA, the CDR3 is TGTGCCAGCAGCTTGCGCGGAAAAAACACCGGGGAGCTGTTTTTT. The full variable domain, its missing parts supplied by reference TRBV5-8 and TRBJ2-2, is EAGVTQSPTHLIKTRGQQATLRCSPISGHTSVYWYQQALGLGLQFLLWYDEGEERNRGNFPPRFSGRQFPNYSSELNVNALELEDSALYLCASSLRGKNTGELFFGEGSRLTVL.

This chain links TRBV3-1 (or the pseudogene TRBV3-2) with TRBJ1-4; D ambiguous. V was clipped by 4 bases and J by 7 bases, with 10 bases between them. The CDR3 extends over 13 amino acids. Germline CDR1 LGHDT, CDR2 YNNKEL (reference sequence). The CDR3 spells CASSRKSGEKLFF. Here the CDR3 DNA reads TGTGCCAGCAGCCGAAAGAGTGGTGAAAAACTGTTTTTT.

This sequence joins TRBV7-9 and TRBJ2-2; D possibly corresponds to TRBD2 (6 bases). Germline V gives CDR1 SEHNR, CDR2 FQNEAQ (reference sequence). The V end was cut by 11 bases, the J end by 9 bases, with 31 bases between. The CDR3 spans 17 residues. DNA of the CDR3: TGTGCCGTTCCGGTGGGACTTCTGTCTCCTATGGTTTGGGAGCTGTTTTTT. It translates to CAVPVGLLSPMVWELFF.

The chain joins TRBV5-1 to TRBJ2-2, with a possible D match to TRBD1 (6 bases). This CDR3 is 14 amino acids long. Germline assignment: CDR1 SGHRS and CDR2 YFSETQ. Trimming cost V 4 bases and J 4 bases, with 11 bases left between them. The CDR3 bases are TGCGCCAGCAGCCAACAGGGATTCACCGGGGAGCTGTTTTTT. As protein: CASSQQGFTGELFF.

This chain connects TRBV4-1 to TRBJ1-5; TRBD1 matches 9 bases. The CDR3 spans 15 residues. With 0 bases clipped from V and 6 bases from J, the junction kept 3 bases outside the gene matches. Germline V gene lookup returns CDR1 MGHRA and CDR2 YSYEKL. The CDR3 region has the DNA TGCGCCAGCAGCCAAGAGGACAGGGGTACTCAGCCCCAGCATTTT. It encodes CASSQEDRGTQPQHF.

For the CDR3, the DNA is TGTGCCAGCAGTGATTGGCAGGCCAACACTGAAGCTTTCTTT. This translates into CASSDWQANTEAFF. V is TRBV6-1 and J is TRBJ1-1; D is ambiguous. Germline assignment: CDR1 MNHNS and CDR2 SASEGT. Deletions cut 3 bases from V and 2 bases from J, with 10 bases between. The CDR3 totals 14 residues.

This sequence joins TRBV6-5 and TRBJ2-7; D call uncertain. Germline assignment: CDR1 MNHEY and CDR2 SVGAGI. Between the trimmed V and J ends, which lost 4 bases and 7 bases, there was a span of 8 bases. The CDR3 contains 11 residues. CDR3 protein: CASSSPFEQYF. The CDR3 bases are TGTGCCAGCAGTTCCCCTTTTGAGCAGTACTTC.

The chain combines TRBV30 with TRBJ2-1; D not resolved. Trimming left V 0 bases short and J 7 bases short, with 7 bases between. CDR3 size: 12 residues. Germline V gene data show CDR1 as GTSNPN and CDR2 as SVGIG (reference sequence). The CDR3 DNA is TGTGCCTGGAGTGTAGCGAGTAATGAGCAGTTCTTC. Translating gives CAWSVASNEQFF.

The chain carries TRBV6-2 or TRBV6-3 and TRBJ2-1; a weak D match, TRBD1 (6 bases). Trimming shortened V by 4 bases and J by 7 bases, and 11 bases separated the two germline ends. This CDR3 spans 13 amino acids. The V gene's germline CDR1 is MNHEY and CDR2 SVGEGT. The CDR3 region is CASSLGQSNEQFF. As DNA, the CDR3 is TGTGCCAGCAGTTTAGGACAGTCGAATGAGCAGTTCTTC.

This clone showed up just once. The rearrangement links TRBV4-1 to TRBJ2-7; tentative D call: TRBD1 (5 bases). CDR3 length equals 15 residues. V was pared by 1 base and J by 7 bases, with 17 bases between. Germline V gene lookup returns CDR1 MGHRA and CDR2 YSYEKL. The DNA of the CDR3 is TGCGCCAGCAGCCAAGGGTGGGGCCAGGTTGGTGAGCAGTACTTC. Amino acid sequence: CASSQGWGQVGEQYF.

The chain is built from TRBV4-1 and TRBJ1-6; D might be TRBD1 (5 bases). The CDR3 totals 15 residues. With 1 base removed from V and 4 bases from J, the gap between germline ends came to 8 bases. Looked up from germline, CDR1 is MGHRA and CDR2 is YSYEKL. CDR3 region: CASSQGAGYNSPLHF. The DNA for the CDR3 is TGCGCCAGCAGCCAAGGGGCAGGGTATAATTCACCCCTCCACTTT.

V is TRBV2 and J is TRBJ1-1; maybe TRBD1 (5 bases). In germline, CDR1 is SNHLY, CDR2 FYNNEI. CDR3 length equals 13 residues. The V and J ends lost 2 bases and 5 bases respectively, with 9 bases between them. The CDR3 nucleotides are TGTGCCAGCAGTGAACAGGGAGGGACTGAAGCTTTCTTT. Protein product: CASSEQGGTEAFF.

The chain links TRBV5-4 to TRBJ1-3, with 11 bases that match TRBD1. CDR3 length equals 17 residues. Germline V gene lookup returns CDR1 SGHNT and CDR2 YYREEE (reference sequence). V was clipped by 1 base and J by 0 bases; unmatched bases: 3. This chain's CDR3 is CASSLPGQGGSGNTIYF. CDR3 in DNA: TGTGCCAGCAGCTTGCCGGGACAGGGGGGCTCTGGAAACACCATATATTTT. Filled out from reference TRBV5-4 and TRBJ1-3, the complete variable domain reads ETGVTQSPTHLIKTRGQQVTLRCSSQSGHNTVSWYQQALGQGPQFIFQYYREEENGRGNFPPRFSGLQFPNYSSELNVNALELDDSALYLCASSLPGQGGSGNTIYFGEGSWLTVV.

The J gene is TRBJ1-2, the V gene TRBV6-5; 8 bases match TRBD1. Germline V CDR1 and CDR2: MNHEY, SVGAGI. The trim removed 4 bases at V and 4 bases at J, leaving 2 bases unmatched. This CDR3 is built from 13 residues. The CDR3 here is CASSSGQAYGYTF. The CDR3 DNA follows: TGTGCCAGCAGTTCGGGACAGGCCTATGGCTACACCTTC.

CDR3 in amino acids: CASSLEQGVHGYTF. The CDR3 coding sequence is TGTGCCAGCAGCTTAGAGCAGGGTGTACATGGCTACACCTTC. This rearrangement joins TRBV7-9 to TRBJ1-2; possibly TRBD1 for D (5 bases). Per the germline V gene, CDR1 is SEHNR and CDR2 is FQNEAQ (reference sequence). Trimming took 1 base from V and 6 from J, leaving 12 bases between them. The CDR3 length is 14 residues.

V usage is TRBV6-6 and J usage is TRBJ2-7; a weak D match, TRBD2 (6 bases). Trimming removed 2 bases at V and 3 bases at J, with 14 bases between. This CDR3 region has 15 residues. Germline CDR1 is MNHNY and CDR2 is SVGAGI (reference sequence). The CDR3 region is CASSYPGTSRYEQYF. DNA for the CDR3: TGTGCCAGCAGTTACCCCGGGACTTCCCGCTACGAGCAGTACTTC.

The CDR3 coding sequence is TGTGCCAGCAGCGTGGGGGACAGTCAAGGGGAGACCCAGTACTTC. It specifies CASSVGDSQGETQYF. The chain carries TRBV5-8 and TRBJ2-5, with 7 bases matching TRBD1. The CDR3 is made up of 15 amino acids. J was trimmed by 5 bases and V by 4 bases; bases with no gene match: 11. Germline V gene lookup returns CDR1 SGHTS and CDR2 YDEGEE.

This clone showed up just once. The chain carries TRBV18 and TRBJ2-1; 8 positions match TRBD2. CDR3 size: 15 residues. In germline, CDR1 is KGHSH, CDR2 LQKENI. J was trimmed by 4 bases and V by 3 bases; bases with no gene match: 5. The CDR3: CASSPRGGRYNEQFF. The CDR3 DNA follows: TGTGCCAGCTCACCTCGGGGGGGGAGATACAATGAGCAGTTCTTC. The variable domain in full, with the rest retrieved from reference TRBV18 and TRBJ2-1, is NAGVMQNPRHLVRRRGQEARLRCSPMKGHSHVYWYRQLPEEGLKFMVYLQKENIIDESGMPKERFSAEFPKEGPSILRIQQVVRGDSAAYFCASSPRGGRYNEQFFGPGTRLTVL.